The following is a T cell receptor beta chain sequence with its context. This clonotype was seen more than once but under ten times. Its antigen is still unknown. Per-base qualities were not stored, and no clone one base away is much larger. Library prep was done by 5' RACE. The sequencer listed for this sample is NextSeq 500. Unique molecular identifiers were attached to individual cDNA molecules in the TCR library protocol so that sequencing error and PCR bias could be corrected. TCR alpha and beta chains were both sequenced, and the abundances of alpha and beta sequences in each sample were closely correlated with each other. The authors' pipeline ran thus. Decombinator V4 was used to annotate TCR sequences for V gene, J gene and CDR3. TCRs were defined as expanded if a significant change between any two time points was detected under a Poisson model with p below 0.0001. Abundances of TCRs were expressed as counts per million after normalisation to the total number of TCRs sequenced in each sample. MAIT TCRs were defined by TRAV1-2 paired with TRAJ12, TRAJ20 or TRAJ33, and iNKT TCRs by TRAV10 paired with TRAJ18. VDJdb, accessed on 1 November 2021, was searched for TCRs annotated for CMV, EBV and SARS-CoV-2, and TCRs annotated for more than one antigen were excluded. TCRdb trimmed the raw reads at Q25, called clones with MiXCR and kept productive beta chains. Merged by CDR3 protein, the rows form single entries marked with the most common genes and DNA. V and J calls and clone size were set by TCRdb, not the authors. This sample gives 90,000 or so distinct CDR3 sequences in total; 15% of them show up just once. The top ten hold around 6% of the sample.

These data originate in a study of early T cells in non-severe SARS-CoV-2 infection (dated by TCRdb to the early 2020s). Some background on the complete study: Bulk RNA from unsorted whole blood was used for TCR sequencing, so alpha and beta chains could not be paired.

A case-control design nested within a healthcare worker cohort in London, UK, was used, with weekly nasopharyngeal swab PCR tests and blood sampling performed. Between 23 and 31 March 2020, the week of the UK lockdown, healthcare workers were enrolled and then followed up weekly for as long as 16 weeks. The CDR3, cysteine through phenylalanine, is 12 amino acids long. Only the CDR3 region is kept as DNA, spanning 36 bases read in frame from base 1. Trimming removed 4 bases from V and 6 bases from J, leaving 7 bases between the germline ends. Sequences SNHLY (CDR1) and FYNNEI (CDR2) are obtained from the germline V gene. Broad study findings and their caveats: VDJdb matching was skewed toward anti-spike CD8 responses and likely underestimated virus-specific expansions, missing private and CD4 specificities.

Sample: whole blood. The sequence links TRBV2 to TRBJ2-1, with the D gene not confidently named. The TCR sequence derives from an adult who was a healthcare worker with PCR-confirmed SARS-CoV-2 infection or an uninfected control (not recorded which). CDR3 reads: CASSALVNEQFF. The bases are TGTGCCAGCAGTGCACTCGTCAATGAGCAGTTCTTC.